This TCR beta chain derives from a study of regulatory T cells in long-lasting Graves disease. On the study more broadly: Those Graves' patients who were newly diagnosed had been on antithyroid drugs under 3 months.

This clonotype was counted at least ten times. The antigen remains undetermined. Regarding time point: newly diagnosed GD, antithyroid drugs for less than 3 months. The TCR library was made from RNA that had been extracted from PBMCs in TRIzol. There are 12 residues in the CDR3. Germline CDR1 and CDR2: LGHDT and YNNKEL (reference sequence). With 1 base removed from V and 3 bases from J, the gap between germline ends came to 4 bases. For TCR beta, libraries came from iRepertoire HTBI primers and Arm-PCR of CDR3 regions. TCRdb re-called the multiplex PCR reads with MiXCR, one entry per CDR3 protein. This table holds about 470,000 distinct CDR3 sequences, around 14% found once. The study's findings and limits: Persistent disease samples used TRBV28, TRBJ1-2 and TRBJ2-5 preferentially. Patients with persistent Graves' had lower TCR diversity than newly diagnosed patients.

These data also formed part of another study, on T cells in Graves' hyperthyroidism and ophthalmopathy.

Specimen: peripheral blood mononuclear cells (PBMCs), collected at new diagnosis, from a patient treated with antithyroid drugs. The sequence was obtained from a woman in her thirties with Graves disease. The V and J genes are TRBV3-1 and TRBJ2-7; no reliable D call. The CDR3 DNA reads TGTGCCAGCAGCCAAGGAGGCTACGAGCAGTACTTC. Translation: CASSQGGYEQYF.